These 16 T cell receptor beta chains were all obtained from the same sample, sequenced in a study of T cell repertoires in cytomegalovirus infection. TCRdb itself ran the reads through MiXCR, one entry per CDR3 protein. The sample has a few hundred thousand distinct CDR3 sequences, about a sixth seen once. The source material was PBMCs. The receptor set was obtained from a human donor in good health (CMV status not recorded). Some clones in this sample may be carry-over from other donors' samples.

This clonotype was seen more than once but under ten times. The V call is TRBV12-3 or TRBV12-4, the J call TRBJ1-5, with TRBD1 as a possible D gene (6 bases). The CDR3 covers 13 residues. Trimming cost V 4 bases and J 3 bases, with 7 bases left between them. The CDR3 DNA is TGTGCCAGCAGTTGGGACAACAATCAGCCCCAGCATTTT. Translated, it gives CASSWDNNQPQHF.

This clonotype was picked up many times. The chain joins TRBV28 to TRBJ1-2; 9 nucleotides agree with TRBD1. This CDR3 region has 14 residues. Germline V lookup: CDR1 MDHEN, CDR2 SYDVKM. J gave up 8 bases and V 5 bases, and 9 bases lay outside the gene matches. CDR3 coding DNA: TGTGCCAGCAGTCTACCCGGGACAGGGCACGGCTACACCTTC. Translated: CASSLPGTGHGYTF.

This clonotype was seen only a few times. The chain joins TRBV3-1 to TRBJ1-5; weak D call: TRBD1 (5 bases). Germline V CDR1 and CDR2: LGHDT, YNNKEL (reference sequence). V was cut by 1 base and J by 5 bases, with 12 bases left in between. The CDR3 is 15 amino acids. CDR3 DNA sequence: TGTGCCAGCAGCCAAGGGGGGGGTCAGGATCAGCCCCAGCATTTT. Its protein product is CASSQGGGQDQPQHF.

This clonotype was recorded many times. The CDR3 sequence is CASSQERTANYGYTF. The DNA of the CDR3 is TGCGCCAGCAGCCAGGAACGGACCGCAAACTATGGCTACACCTTC. The rearrangement joins TRBV4-1 to TRBJ1-2, with no clear D. Per the germline V gene, CDR1 is MGHRA and CDR2 is YSYEKL. Trimming stripped 3 bases from V and 2 bases from J, with 13 bases between. CDR3 size: 15 residues.

The V call is TRBV4-3, the J call TRBJ2-3; 8 nucleotides line up with TRBD2. The CDR3 length is 18 residues. V shed 2 bases and J 3 bases; nucleotides not matched to a gene: 13. Germline assignment: CDR1 LGHNA and CDR2 YSLEER. CDR3 DNA sequence: TGCGCCAGCAGCCAATTCACGGGGGGGCCTTCGGCAACAGATACGCAGTATTTT. The encoded protein is CASSQFTGGPSATDTQYF.

This clonotype has ten or more counts. The rearrangement links TRBV7-9 to TRBJ1-5, with a tentative D call TRBD1 (5 bases). Germline CDR1 reads SEHNR; CDR2 reads FQNEAQ (reference sequence). V was pared by 5 bases and J by 3 bases, with 11 bases between. The CDR3 extends over 14 amino acids. The CDR3 reads CASSLTDTNQPQHF. CDR3 DNA: TGTGCCAGCAGCCTTACGGACACCAATCAGCCCCAGCATTTT.

This clonotype has a handful of counts. The chain couples TRBV6-1 to TRBJ2-3; D gene ambiguous. The V end lost 6 bases, the J end lost 8 bases, and 21 bases lay between the germline ends. Germline CDR1 reads MNHNS; CDR2 reads SASEGT. The CDR3 sequence is 15 residues long. The CDR3 spells CASSPIRPSPRTQYF. The CDR3 nucleotides are TGTGCCAGCAGCCCTATACGGCCGAGCCCTCGTACGCAGTATTTT.

This clonotype was counted many times. The chain joins TRBV28 to TRBJ1-3, with D perhaps matching TRBD1 (5 bases). Germline V lookup: CDR1 MDHEN, CDR2 SYDVKM. V was trimmed by 5 bases and J by 0 bases, leaving 17 bases between them. This CDR3 comprises 17 residues. The CDR3 reads CASSELGGANSGNTIYF. The CDR3 bases are TGTGCCAGCAGTGAGCTCGGGGGAGCCAACTCTGGAAACACCATATATTTT.

This clonotype has a count of ten or more. This rearrangement joins TRBV7-2 to TRBJ1-3; unclear D gene. CDR1 and CDR2 from the germline V gene are SGHTA and FQGNSA. The CDR3 length is 16 residues. The germline V and J ends were trimmed by 2 bases and 0 bases, with 11 bases remaining between them. The CDR3 nucleotides are TGTGCCAGCAGCTTATCGCAGCTGTCCTCTGGAAACACCATATATTTT. As protein: CASSLSQLSSGNTIYF.

This clonotype was counted many times. V is TRBV7-2 and J is TRBJ1-2; TRBD1 agrees at 7 bases. The V and J ends lost 4 bases and 3 bases, in that order; junction bases with no gene match: 8. The CDR3 runs 15 residues. Looked up from germline, CDR1 is SGHTA and CDR2 is FQGNSA. DNA for the CDR3: TGTGCCAGCAGCTCCCTGGCCAGGGGGGACTATGGCTACACCTTC. This codes for CASSSLARGDYGYTF. The entire variable domain, with the rest obtained from reference TRBV7-2 and TRBJ1-2, is as follows: GAGVSQSPSNKVTEKGKDVELRCDPISGHTALYWYRQSLGQGLEFLIYFQGNSAPDKSGLPSDRFSAERTGGSVSTLTIQRTQQEDSAVYLCASSSLARGDYGYTFGSGTRLTVV.

The chain employs TRBV3-1 and TRBJ1-5, with D uncertain. Germline V CDR1 and CDR2: LGHDT, YNNKEL (reference sequence). V lost 0 bases, J lost 4 bases, and 7 bases lay in between. The CDR3 totals 14 residues. CDR3 loop: CASSQDQWNQPQHF. The CDR3 DNA follows: TGTGCCAGCAGCCAAGATCAATGGAATCAGCCCCAGCATTTT. Filled out from reference TRBV3-1 and TRBJ1-5, the complete variable domain reads DTAVSQTPKYLVTQMGNDKSIKCEQNLGHDTMYWYKQDSKKFLKIMFSYNNKELIINETVPNRFSPKSPDKAHLNLHINSLELGDSAVYFCASSQDQWNQPQHFGDGTRLSIL.

This clonotype was picked up a small number of times. V usage is TRBV5-1 and J usage is TRBJ2-1; the match to TRBD1 covers 9 bases. J was trimmed by 9 bases and V by 1 base; bases with no gene match: 5. CDR1 is SGHRS, CDR2 YFSETQ, per germline. This CDR3 has 14 residues. CDR3 residues: CASSLSGQGSEQFF. The DNA for the CDR3 is TGCGCCAGCAGCTTGTCGGGACAGGGTAGTGAGCAGTTCTTC.

This clonotype was seen at least ten times. The chain links TRBV7-2 to TRBJ2-3; TRBD1 aligns across 8 bases. This CDR3 has 15 residues. Germline V gene data show CDR1 as SGHTA and CDR2 as FQGNSA. Trimming took 4 bases from V and 3 from J; bases not matched to a gene: 6. The CDR3 DNA reads as TGTGCCAGCAGCTCAGGGGGCATGTTGACAGATACGCAGTATTTT. Amino acid sequence: CASSSGGMLTDTQYF.

This clonotype was recorded many times. The chain joins TRBV7-2 to TRBJ2-5; 8 bases are a match to TRBD2. V dropped 4 bases and J dropped 5; count of bases not matched to a gene: 12. The CDR3 runs to 16 residues. From germline, CDR1 is SGHTA and CDR2 FQGNSA. CDR3 sequence (DNA): TGTGCCAGCAGCTCGACTAGCGTCGAGGGTAGGGAGACCCAGTACTTC. This codes for CASSSTSVEGRETQYF.

The rearrangement links TRBV12-3 or TRBV12-4 to TRBJ2-5; 9 bases align to TRBD2. V trimming: 6 bases; J trimming: 0 bases; junction bases outside the gene matches: 8. This CDR3 is 16 amino acids long. As DNA, the CDR3 is TGTGCCAGCAGCCCATTTGCGGGGGGGGACCAAGAGACCCAGTACTTC. Amino acids: CASSPFAGGDQETQYF.

The chain couples TRBV19 to TRBJ2-5, with no clear D. The length of the CDR3 is 13 residues. Germline V gene data show CDR1 as LNHDA and CDR2 as SQIVND (reference sequence). The germline V and J ends were trimmed by 1 base and 5 bases, with 8 bases remaining between them. CDR3 nucleotides: TGTGCCAGTAGTATAGCGGTTGACGAGACCCAGTACTTC. Protein: CASSIAVDETQYF.